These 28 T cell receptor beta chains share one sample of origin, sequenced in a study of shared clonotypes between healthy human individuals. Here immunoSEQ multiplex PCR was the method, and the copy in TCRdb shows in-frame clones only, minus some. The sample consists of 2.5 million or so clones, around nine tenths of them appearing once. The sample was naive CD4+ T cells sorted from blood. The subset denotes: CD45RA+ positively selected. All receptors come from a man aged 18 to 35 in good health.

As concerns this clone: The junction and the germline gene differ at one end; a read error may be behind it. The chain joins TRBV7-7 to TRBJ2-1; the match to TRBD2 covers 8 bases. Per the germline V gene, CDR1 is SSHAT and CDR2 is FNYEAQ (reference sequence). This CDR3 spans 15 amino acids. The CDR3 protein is CASSLGTSSYNEQFF. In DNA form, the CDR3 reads TGTGCTAGCAGCCTAGGGACTAGCTCCTACAATGAGCAGTTCTTC.

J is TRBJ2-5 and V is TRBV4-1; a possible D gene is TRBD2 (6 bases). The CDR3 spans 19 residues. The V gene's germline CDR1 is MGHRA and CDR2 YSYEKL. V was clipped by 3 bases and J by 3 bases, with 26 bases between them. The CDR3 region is CASSHPALRGTPGEETQYF. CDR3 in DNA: TGCGCCAGCAGCCACCCGGCTCTTCGCGGGACTCCGGGCGAAGAGACCCAGTACTTC.

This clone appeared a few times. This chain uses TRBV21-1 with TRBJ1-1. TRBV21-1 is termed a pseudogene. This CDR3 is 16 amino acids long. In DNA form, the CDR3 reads TGTGCCAGCAACTCAGGGTCTGGCGGGGAGAGCACTGAAGCTTTCTTT. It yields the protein CASNSGSGGESTEAFF.

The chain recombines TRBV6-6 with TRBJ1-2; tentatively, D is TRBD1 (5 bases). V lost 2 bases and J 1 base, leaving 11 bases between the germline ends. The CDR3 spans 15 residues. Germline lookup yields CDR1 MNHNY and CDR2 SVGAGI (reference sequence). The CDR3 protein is CASSYEGLLNYGYTF. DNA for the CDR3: TGTGCCAGCAGTTACGAGGGACTCCTTAACTATGGCTACACCTTC.

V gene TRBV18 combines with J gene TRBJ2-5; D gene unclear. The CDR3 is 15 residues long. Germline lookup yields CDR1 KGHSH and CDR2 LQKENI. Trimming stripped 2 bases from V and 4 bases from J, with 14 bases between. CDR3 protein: CASSPGPSRRETQYF. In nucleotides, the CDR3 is TGTGCCAGCTCACCAGGACCGAGCCGCAGAGAGACCCAGTACTTC.

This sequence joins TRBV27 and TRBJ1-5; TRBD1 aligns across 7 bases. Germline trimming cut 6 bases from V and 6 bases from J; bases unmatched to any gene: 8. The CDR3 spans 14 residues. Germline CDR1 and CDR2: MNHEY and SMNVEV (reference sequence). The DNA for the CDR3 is TGTGCCAGCAGACGAGACAGGGCGGGTCAGCCCCAGCATTTT. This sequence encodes CASRRDRAGQPQHF.

CDR3 region: CAISIGRQDNTGELFF. CDR3 in DNA: TGTGCCATCAGCATCGGGCGTCAGGATAACACCGGGGAGCTGTTTTTT. The V call is TRBV10-3, the J call TRBJ2-2; D not certain. V shed 6 bases and J shed 2 bases, with 16 bases lying between them. CDR1 is ENHRY, CDR2 SYGVKD, per germline. This CDR3 contains 16 residues.

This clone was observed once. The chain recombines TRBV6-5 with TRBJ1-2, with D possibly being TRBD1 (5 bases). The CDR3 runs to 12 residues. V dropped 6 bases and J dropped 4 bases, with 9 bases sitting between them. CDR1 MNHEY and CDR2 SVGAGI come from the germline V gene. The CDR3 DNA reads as TGTGCCAGCAGAAGGGACGCCTATGGCTACACCTTC. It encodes CASRRDAYGYTF.

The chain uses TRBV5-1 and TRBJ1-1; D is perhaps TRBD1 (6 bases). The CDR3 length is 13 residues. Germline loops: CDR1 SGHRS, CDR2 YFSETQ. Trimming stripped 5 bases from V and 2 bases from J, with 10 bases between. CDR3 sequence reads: CASRHRDNTEAFF. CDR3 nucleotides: TGCGCCAGCAGGCACAGGGACAACACTGAAGCTTTCTTT.

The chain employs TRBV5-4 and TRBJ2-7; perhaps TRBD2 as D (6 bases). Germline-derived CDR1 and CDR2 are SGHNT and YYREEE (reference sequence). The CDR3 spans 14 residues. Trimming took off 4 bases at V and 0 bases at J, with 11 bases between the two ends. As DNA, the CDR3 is TGTGCCAGCAGCCGGGTGGGGGGCTCCTACGAGCAGTACTTC. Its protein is CASSRVGGSYEQYF. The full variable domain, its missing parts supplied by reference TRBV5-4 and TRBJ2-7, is ETGVTQSPTHLIKTRGQQVTLRCSSQSGHNTVSWYQQALGQGPQFIFQYYREEENGRGNFPPRFSGLQFPNYSSELNVNALELDDSALYLCASSRVGGSYEQYFGPGTRLTVT.

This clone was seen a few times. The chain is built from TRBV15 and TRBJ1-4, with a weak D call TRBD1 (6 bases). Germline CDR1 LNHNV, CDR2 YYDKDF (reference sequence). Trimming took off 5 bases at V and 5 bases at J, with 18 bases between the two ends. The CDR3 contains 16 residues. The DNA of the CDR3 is TGTGCCACCAGCCCGGACAGCTTCCTTCAGAATGAAAAACTGTTTTTT. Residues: CATSPDSFLQNEKLFF. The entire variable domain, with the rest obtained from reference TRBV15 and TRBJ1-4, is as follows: DAMVIQNPRYQVTQFGKPVTLSCSQTLNHNVMYWYQQKSSQAPKLLFHYYDKDFNNEADTPDNFQSRRPNTSFCFLDIRSPGLGDTAMYLCATSPDSFLQNEKLFFGSGTQLSVL.

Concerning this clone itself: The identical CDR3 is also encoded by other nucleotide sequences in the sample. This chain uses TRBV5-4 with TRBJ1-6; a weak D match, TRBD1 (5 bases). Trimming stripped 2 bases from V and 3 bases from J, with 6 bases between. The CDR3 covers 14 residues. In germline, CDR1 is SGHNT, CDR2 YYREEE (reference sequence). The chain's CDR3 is CASSFQGYNSPLHF. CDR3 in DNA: TGTGCCAGCAGCTTTCAGGGCTATAATTCACCCCTCCACTTT.

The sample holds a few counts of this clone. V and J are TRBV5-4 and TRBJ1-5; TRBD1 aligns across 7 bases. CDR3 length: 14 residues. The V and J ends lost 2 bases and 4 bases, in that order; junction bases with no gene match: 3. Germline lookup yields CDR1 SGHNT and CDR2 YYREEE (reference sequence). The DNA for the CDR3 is TGTGCCAGCAGCTTACAGGGGTGGAATCAGCCCCAGCATTTT. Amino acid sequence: CASSLQGWNQPQHF.

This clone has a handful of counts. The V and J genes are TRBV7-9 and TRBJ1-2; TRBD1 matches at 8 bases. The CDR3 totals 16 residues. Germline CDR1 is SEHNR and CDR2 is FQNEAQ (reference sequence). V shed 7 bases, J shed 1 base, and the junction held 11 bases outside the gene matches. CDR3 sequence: CASTYFFGQGNYGYTF. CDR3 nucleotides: TGTGCCAGCACCTATTTTTTTGGACAGGGTAACTATGGCTACACCTTC.

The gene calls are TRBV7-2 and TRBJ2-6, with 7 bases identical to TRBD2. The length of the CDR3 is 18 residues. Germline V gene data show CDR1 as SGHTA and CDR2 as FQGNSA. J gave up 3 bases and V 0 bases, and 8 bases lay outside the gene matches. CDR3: CASSLAPSLADGANVLTF. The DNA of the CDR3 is TGTGCCAGCAGCTTAGCGCCCTCGCTAGCGGATGGGGCCAACGTCCTGACTTTC.

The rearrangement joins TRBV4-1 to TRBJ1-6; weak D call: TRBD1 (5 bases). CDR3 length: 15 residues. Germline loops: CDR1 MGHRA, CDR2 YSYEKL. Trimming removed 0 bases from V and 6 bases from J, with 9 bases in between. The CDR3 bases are TGCGCCAGCAGCCAAGATTCAGGGAGTAATTCACCCCTCCACTTT. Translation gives CASSQDSGSNSPLHF.

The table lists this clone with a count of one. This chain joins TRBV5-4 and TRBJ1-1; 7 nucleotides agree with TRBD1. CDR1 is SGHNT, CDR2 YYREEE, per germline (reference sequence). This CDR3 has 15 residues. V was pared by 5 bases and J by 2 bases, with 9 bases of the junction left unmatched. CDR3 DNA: TGTGCCAGCAGTTCCGGACAGGCCCATAACACTGAAGCTTTCTTT. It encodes CASSSGQAHNTEAFF.

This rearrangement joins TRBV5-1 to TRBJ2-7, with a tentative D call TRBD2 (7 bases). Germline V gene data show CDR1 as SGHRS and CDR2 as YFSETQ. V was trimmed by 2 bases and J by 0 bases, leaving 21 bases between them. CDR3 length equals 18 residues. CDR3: CASSFVGGGGPPSYEQYF. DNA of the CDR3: TGCGCCAGCAGCTTCGTGGGCGGGGGCGGACCTCCCTCCTACGAGCAGTACTTC.

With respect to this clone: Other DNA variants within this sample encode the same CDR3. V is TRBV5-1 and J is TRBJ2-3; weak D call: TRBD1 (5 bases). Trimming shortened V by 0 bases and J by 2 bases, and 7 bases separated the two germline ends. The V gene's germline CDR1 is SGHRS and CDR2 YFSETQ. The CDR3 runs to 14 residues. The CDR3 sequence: CASSLEGYTDTQYF. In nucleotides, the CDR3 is TGCGCCAGCAGCTTGGAGGGGTACACAGATACGCAGTATTTT. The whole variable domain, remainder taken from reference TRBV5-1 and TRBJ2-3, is KAGVTQTPRYLIKTRGQQVTLSCSPISGHRSVSWYQQTPGQGLQFLFEYFSETQRNKGNFPGRFSGRQFSNSRSEMNVSTLELGDSALYLCASSLEGYTDTQYFGPGTRLTVL.

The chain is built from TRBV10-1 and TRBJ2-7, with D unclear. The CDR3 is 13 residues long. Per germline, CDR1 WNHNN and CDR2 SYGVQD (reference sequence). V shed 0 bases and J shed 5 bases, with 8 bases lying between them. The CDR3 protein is CASSESPGHEQYF. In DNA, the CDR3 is TGCGCCAGCAGTGAGTCCCCCGGCCACGAGCAGTACTTC.

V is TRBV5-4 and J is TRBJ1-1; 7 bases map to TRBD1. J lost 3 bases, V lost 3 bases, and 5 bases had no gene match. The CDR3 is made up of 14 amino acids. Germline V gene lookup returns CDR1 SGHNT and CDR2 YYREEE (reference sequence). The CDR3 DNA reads TGTGCCAGCAGCTCTGGACAGGCTTACACTGAAGCTTTCTTT. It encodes CASSSGQAYTEAFF.

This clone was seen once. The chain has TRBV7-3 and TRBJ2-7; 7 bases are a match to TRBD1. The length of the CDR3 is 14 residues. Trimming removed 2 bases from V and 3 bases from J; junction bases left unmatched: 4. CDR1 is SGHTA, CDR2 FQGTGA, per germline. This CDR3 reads CASSLGPGGYEQYF. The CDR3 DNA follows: TGTGCCAGCAGCTTAGGGCCAGGGGGCTACGAGCAGTACTTC.

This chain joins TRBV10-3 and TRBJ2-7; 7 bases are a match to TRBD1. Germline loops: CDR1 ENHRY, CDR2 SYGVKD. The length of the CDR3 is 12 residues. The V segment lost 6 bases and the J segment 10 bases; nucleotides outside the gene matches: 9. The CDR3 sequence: CAISRQGGLQYF. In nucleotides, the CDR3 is TGTGCCATCAGCCGACAGGGTGGTTTACAGTACTTC.

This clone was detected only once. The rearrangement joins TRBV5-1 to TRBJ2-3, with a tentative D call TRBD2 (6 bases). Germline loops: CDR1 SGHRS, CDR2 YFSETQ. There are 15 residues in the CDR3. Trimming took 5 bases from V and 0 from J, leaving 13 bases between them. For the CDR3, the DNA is TGCGCCAGCAGGCTTAGCGGTGATAGCACAGATACGCAGTATTTT. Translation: CASRLSGDSTDTQYF. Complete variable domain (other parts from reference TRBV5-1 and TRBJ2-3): KAGVTQTPRYLIKTRGQQVTLSCSPISGHRSVSWYQQTPGQGLQFLFEYFSETQRNKGNFPGRFSGRQFSNSRSEMNVSTLELGDSALYLCASRLSGDSTDTQYFGPGTRLTVL.

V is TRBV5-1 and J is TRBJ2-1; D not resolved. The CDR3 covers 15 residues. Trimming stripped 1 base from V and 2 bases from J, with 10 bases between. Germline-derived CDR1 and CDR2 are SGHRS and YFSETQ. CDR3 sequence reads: CASSLYGETYNEQFF. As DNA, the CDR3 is TGCGCCAGCAGCTTGTATGGGGAAACCTACAATGAGCAGTTCTTC.

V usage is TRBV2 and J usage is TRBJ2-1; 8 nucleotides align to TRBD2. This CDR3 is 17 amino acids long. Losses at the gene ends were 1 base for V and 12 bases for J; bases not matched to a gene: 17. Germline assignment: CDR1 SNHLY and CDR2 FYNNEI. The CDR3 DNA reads TGTGCCAGCAGTGAAGTAGAAACTAGCGGAGCCCTTGGGTGGCAGTTCTTC. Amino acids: CASSEVETSGALGWQFF.

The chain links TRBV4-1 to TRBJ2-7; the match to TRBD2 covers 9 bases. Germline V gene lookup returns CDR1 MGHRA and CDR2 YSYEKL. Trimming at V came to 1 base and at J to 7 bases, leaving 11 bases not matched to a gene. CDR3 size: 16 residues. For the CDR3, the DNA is TGCGCCAGCAGCCAAGCGAGCGGGGGGCCAGTTCGGGAGCAGTACTTC. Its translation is CASSQASGGPVREQYF.

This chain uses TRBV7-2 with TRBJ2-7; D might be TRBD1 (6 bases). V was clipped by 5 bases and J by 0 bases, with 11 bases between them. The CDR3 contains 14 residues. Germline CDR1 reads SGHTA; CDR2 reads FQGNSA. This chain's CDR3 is CASSRDTYSYEQYF. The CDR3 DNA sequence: TGTGCCAGCAGCCGGGACACCTACTCCTACGAGCAGTACTTC. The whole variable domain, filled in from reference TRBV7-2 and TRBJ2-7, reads GAGVSQSPSNKVTEKGKDVELRCDPISGHTALYWYRQSLGQGLEFLIYFQGNSAPDKSGLPSDRFSAERTGGSVSTLTIQRTQQEDSAVYLCASSRDTYSYEQYFGPGTRLTVT.